Listed here are 6 T cell receptor beta chains from one sample, sequenced in a study of yellow fever vaccine responses in identical twins (dated by TCRdb to between 2018 and 2020). Library method: RT-PCR. Instrument used: Illumina HiSeq 2500. TCRdb reprocessed the public reads (quality trimming at Q25 with fastp, clone calling with MiXCR) and kept in-frame beta chains. For every CDR3 protein sequence, its rows merge into one entry that carries the most common genes and DNA. Within this sample are over 20,000 distinct CDR3 sequences, with roughly 80% of them counted one time only. The top ten clonotypes cover roughly 5% of the sample. The material was T cells from blood (PBMCs), unsorted or a sorted subset (not recorded which), obtained before or after yellow fever vaccination (not recorded which). Receptor source: a woman aged 18 to 35 who received the yellow fever vaccine. Donor details come from another sample of the same person, matched by shared clones.

The chain joins TRBV18 to TRBJ2-5; no firm D call. The CDR3 totals 12 residues. Looked up from germline, CDR1 is KGHSH and CDR2 is LQKENI. V gave up 5 bases and J gave up 5 bases, with 9 bases separating them. The CDR3 spells CASSSSKETQYF. In nucleotides, the CDR3 is TGTGCCAGCTCATCATCTAAGGAGACCCAGTACTTC. Full variable domain (missing parts from reference TRBV18 and TRBJ2-5): NAGVMQNPRHLVRRRGQEARLRCSPMKGHSHVYWYRQLPEEGLKFMVYLQKENIIDESGMPKERFSAEFPKEGPSILRIQQVVRGDSAAYFCASSSSKETQYFGPGTRLLVL.

The rearrangement links TRBV28 to TRBJ2-4, with a possible D match to TRBD1 (6 bases). Germline lookup yields CDR1 MDHEN and CDR2 SYDVKM. There are 13 residues in the CDR3. Deletions cut 2 bases from V and 5 bases from J, with 7 bases between. CDR3 loop: CASSLRQENIQYF. The CDR3 DNA reads TGTGCCAGCAGTTTAAGACAGGAAAACATTCAGTACTTC.

The rearrangement links TRBV11-3 to TRBJ2-7, with D unresolved. Trimming removed 5 bases at V and 2 bases at J, with 10 bases between. Per germline, CDR1 SGHNT and CDR2 YENEEA. The CDR3 length is 13 residues. CDR3 DNA: TGTGCCAGCAGCCCCGGGCCAGCCTACGAGCAGTACTTC. Amino acid sequence: CASSPGPAYEQYF. Complete variable domain (other parts from reference TRBV11-3 and TRBJ2-7): EAGVVQSPRYKIIEKKQPVAFWCNPISGHNTLYWYLQNLGQGPELLIRYENEEAVDDSQLPKDRFSAERLKGVDSTLKIQPAELGDSAVYLCASSPGPAYEQYFGPGTRLTVT.

The chain couples TRBV5-6 to TRBJ2-7; 7 nucleotides agree with TRBD1. The CDR3 loop spans 16 amino acids. The V gene's germline CDR1 is SGHDT and CDR2 YYEEEE. After removal of 3 bases from V and 4 bases from J, the junction contained 13 bases not matched to a gene. The DNA of the CDR3 is TGTGCCAGCAGCTGGGGTACAGGGGTAAGTCCTTACGAGCAGTACTTC. This sequence encodes CASSWGTGVSPYEQYF.

The rearrangement joins TRBV13 to TRBJ2-1, with 12 bases that match TRBD2. Trimming took 5 bases from V and 3 from J; bases not matched to a gene: 2. This CDR3 comprises 15 residues. In germline, CDR1 is PRHDT, CDR2 FYEKMQ (reference sequence). The CDR3 reads CASSQTSGGYNEQFF. In DNA form, the CDR3 reads TGTGCCAGCAGCCAGACTAGCGGGGGCTACAATGAGCAGTTCTTC. The whole variable domain, filled in from reference TRBV13 and TRBJ2-1, reads AAGVIQSPRHLIKEKRETATLKCYPIPRHDTVYWYQQGPGQDPQFLISFYEKMQSDKGSIPDRFSAQQFSDYHSELNMSSLELGDSALYFCASSQTSGGYNEQFFGPGTRLTVL.

This clonotype has more than one count but fewer than ten. The J gene is TRBJ2-1, the V gene TRBV7-6; D uncertain. The CDR3 sequence is 13 residues long. V was pared by 2 bases and J by 6 bases, with 8 bases between. Germline lookup yields CDR1 SGHVS and CDR2 FNYEAQ. The CDR3 reads CASSLSLANEQFF. The DNA of the CDR3 is TGTGCCAGCAGCTTATCACTCGCCAATGAGCAGTTCTTC.